Following are 21 T cell receptor beta chains from one sample sequenced in a study of early T cells in non-severe SARS-CoV-2 infection. Using its own MiXCR run on the 5' RACE reads, TCRdb lists one record per CDR3 protein. The repertoire consists of about 99,000 distinct CDR3 sequences, with 15% to 20% occurring once and the leading ten covering roughly 1.3%. The specimen sequenced was whole blood. The receptors originated from an adult who was a healthcare worker with PCR-confirmed SARS-CoV-2 infection or an uninfected control (not recorded which).

This clonotype appeared many times. The V and J genes are TRBV7-8 and TRBJ1-5, with a tentative D call TRBD1 (6 bases). V lost 1 base and J lost 7, with 11 bases in between. This CDR3 contains 14 residues. CDR1 is SGHVS and CDR2 is FQNEAQ in the germline V gene. CDR3 coding DNA: TGTGCCAGCAGCTTAGGGACAGTGGTACAGCCCCAGCATTTT. Translating it yields CASSLGTVVQPQHF.

V is TRBV6-1 and J is TRBJ2-5; 7 positions match TRBD2. Per germline, CDR1 MNHNS and CDR2 SASEGT. V shed 3 bases and J 5 bases; nucleotides not matched to a gene: 12. This CDR3 spans 16 amino acids. CDR3 nucleotide sequence: TGTGCCAGCAGTGACGACTTAGGACTAGAGGTGGAGACCCAGTACTTC. This sequence encodes CASSDDLGLEVETQYF.

The V gene is TRBV18, the J gene TRBJ2-1; a weak D match, TRBD2 (6 bases). The length of the CDR3 is 15 residues. The germline V and J ends were trimmed by 2 bases and 3 bases, with 11 bases remaining between them. Germline V gene lookup returns CDR1 KGHSH and CDR2 LQKENI. CDR3 nucleotide sequence: TGTGCCAGCTCACCATCCAGCGGGTTCTACAATGAGCAGTTCTTC. Protein: CASSPSSGFYNEQFF.

This clonotype was found many times. V usage is TRBV7-2 and J usage is TRBJ2-7, with 11 bases aligning to TRBD1. Germline CDR1 and CDR2: SGHTA and FQGNSA. The CDR3 is 15 residues long. The V and J ends lost 5 bases and 6 bases, in that order; junction bases with no gene match: 9. CDR3 sequence reads: CASSPWIGTGGEQYF. In DNA form, the CDR3 reads TGTGCCAGCAGCCCGTGGATCGGGACAGGGGGCGAGCAGTACTTC.

This clonotype came up many times. The rearrangement links TRBV6-2 or TRBV6-3 to TRBJ1-1; D is uncertain. V lost 7 bases to trimming and J lost 2 bases, with 11 bases between them. Germline V gene sequence: CDR1 MNHEY, CDR2 SVGEGT. This CDR3 comprises 13 residues. CDR3 nucleotide sequence: TGTGCCAGCATATCCCCCCCCAACACTGAAGCTTTCTTT. This translates into CASISPPNTEAFF.

This clonotype occurred many times. The chain couples TRBV27 to TRBJ2-2, with 7 bases fitting TRBD2. Per the germline V gene, CDR1 is MNHEY and CDR2 is SMNVEV (reference sequence). The CDR3 length is 15 residues. The junction had 13 bases not matched to a gene; V was cut back by 5 bases and J by 10 bases. CDR3 DNA: TGTGCCAGCAGTAAAACGGGAGGCCCTTTTGAGGAGCTGTTTTTT. Amino acid sequence: CASSKTGGPFEELFF.

The rearrangement uses TRBV5-8 and TRBJ1-6, with D perhaps TRBD1 (5 bases). Germline V gives CDR1 SGHTS, CDR2 YDEGEE. The CDR3 totals 15 residues. Trimming shortened V by 0 bases and J by 10 bases, and 14 bases separated the two germline ends. The CDR3 DNA reads TGTGCCAGCAGCTTGGAGCGTGCAGGGCGGTCACCCCTCCACTTT. Protein sequence: CASSLERAGRSPLHF.

This clonotype was detected a few times. The rearrangement uses TRBV6-5 and TRBJ2-5, with D possibly being TRBD1 (6 bases). There are 14 residues in the CDR3. Deletions cut 0 bases from V and 2 bases from J, with 7 bases between. Germline values: CDR1 MNHEY, CDR2 SVGAGI. The CDR3 DNA reads as TGTGCCAGCAGTTACTCGGACAGTCAAGAGACCCAGTACTTC. Amino acid sequence: CASSYSDSQETQYF.

This clonotype has a count of ten or more. The chain uses TRBV29-1 and TRBJ1-2, with TRBD1 identical over 7 bases. The CDR3 loop spans 12 amino acids. In germline, CDR1 is SQVTM, CDR2 ANQGSEA. Losses at the gene ends were 6 bases for V and 3 bases for J; bases not matched to a gene: 4. CDR3 sequence (DNA): TGCAGCGTGGGGACAGCTTACTATGGCTACACCTTC. It specifies CSVGTAYYGYTF.

This sequence joins TRBV20-1 and TRBJ2-3; a weak D match, TRBD2 (6 bases). Germline V CDR1 and CDR2: DFQATT, SNEGSKA (reference sequence). There are 14 residues in the CDR3. V was clipped by 6 bases and J by 4 bases, with 17 bases between them. The CDR3 is CSAAVGGRSDTQYF. In DNA form, the CDR3 reads TGCAGTGCCGCCGTGGGGGGACGGTCAGATACGCAGTATTTT.

The chain combines TRBV20-1 with TRBJ2-7; the D is unclear. From germline, CDR1 is DFQATT and CDR2 SNEGSKA (reference sequence). This CDR3 contains 12 residues. V lost 0 bases to trimming and J lost 6 bases, with 9 bases between them. CDR3 residues: CSARDVDVEQYF. CDR3 bases: TGCAGTGCTAGAGATGTAGACGTCGAGCAGTACTTC.

Only a few counts were recorded for this clonotype. The genes are TRBV28 and TRBJ2-1, with 7 bases fitting TRBD2. Unmatched junction bases numbered 9, after V lost 1 base and J lost 0 bases. The CDR3 length is 18 residues. Germline assignment: CDR1 MDHEN and CDR2 SYDVKM. CDR3 amino acids: CASSLFGGGASSYNEQFF. In nucleotides, the CDR3 is TGTGCCAGCAGTTTATTTGGGGGGGGAGCGAGCTCCTACAATGAGCAGTTCTTC.

In its sample, this clonotype was seen many times. This chain links TRBV10-2 with TRBJ2-7; 8 bases line up with TRBD1. The CDR3 is 13 amino acids. Germline V CDR1 and CDR2: WSHSY, SAAADI. V gave up 8 bases and J gave up 5 bases; unmatched junction bases: 8. The CDR3 protein is CASERQGRNEQYF. For the CDR3, the DNA is TGCGCCAGCGAGAGACAGGGGAGAAACGAGCAGTACTTC.

This clonotype was observed many times. One junction end disagrees with the germline gene, perhaps due to a read error. V and J are TRBV12-3 or TRBV12-4 and TRBJ1-5; D is uncertain. The CDR3 totals 13 residues. CDR3 amino acids: CASSLLGVQAQHF. In DNA form, the CDR3 reads TGTGCCAGCAGTTTACTCGGGGTTCAGGCCCAGCATTTT.

This clonotype has ten or more counts. The CDR3 loop reads CATYPAKRGSRAQYF. The CDR3 nucleotides are TGTGCCACCTACCCTGCGAAGCGGGGGTCCAGGGCCCAGTACTTC. The V call is TRBV13, the J call TRBJ2-5, with TRBD2 matching 8 bases. The CDR3 consists of 15 residues. V dropped 10 bases and J dropped 9; count of bases not matched to a gene: 19. In germline, CDR1 is PRHDT, CDR2 FYEKMQ (reference sequence). Using reference TRBV13 and TRBJ2-5 for the parts outside the CDR3, the full variable domain is AAGVIQSPRHLIKEKRETATLKCYPIPRHDTVYWYQQGPGQDPQFLISFYEKMQSDKGSIPDRFSAQQFSDYHSELNMSSLELGDSALYFCATYPAKRGSRAQYFGPGTRLLVL.

At least ten counts were recorded for this clonotype. The chain is built from TRBV11-2 and TRBJ2-7; no clear D. The CDR3 runs 14 residues. Trimming removed 4 bases at V and 5 bases at J, with 15 bases between. The germline V gene has CDR1 SGHAT and CDR2 FQNNGV. CDR3 DNA: TGTGCCAGCAGCTCAGTTTATGAAAGCCACGAGCAGTACTTC. This codes for CASSSVYESHEQYF.

This chain links TRBV5-1 with TRBJ2-7, with D perhaps given as TRBD1 or TRBD2 (5 bases each). V was shortened by 3 bases and J by 3 bases, with 19 bases between the two germline ends. Germline V gene sequence: CDR1 SGHRS, CDR2 YFSETQ. CDR3 length equals 16 residues. CDR3 sequence: CASSSLPGHGIYEQYF. DNA of the CDR3: TGCGCCAGCAGCTCCCTCCCGGGGCACGGCATCTACGAGCAGTACTTC. Full variable domain (outside the CDR3, taken from reference TRBV5-1 and TRBJ2-7): KAGVTQTPRYLIKTRGQQVTLSCSPISGHRSVSWYQQTPGQGLQFLFEYFSETQRNKGNFPGRFSGRQFSNSRSEMNVSTLELGDSALYLCASSSLPGHGIYEQYFGPGTRLTVT.

This clonotype has only a few counts. J is TRBJ2-7 and V is TRBV6-1; TRBD1 aligns across 11 bases. The ends lost 11 bases at V and 6 bases at J; junction bases unmatched: 9. The CDR3 length is 13 residues. Germline values: CDR1 MNHNS, CDR2 SASEGT. CDR3 in amino acids: CAGTGTGGFEQYF. The DNA of the CDR3 is TGTGCCGGTACCGGGACAGGGGGGTTCGAGCAGTACTTC.

The chain carries TRBV28 and TRBJ2-7; tentative D call: TRBD2 (6 bases). Germline lookup yields CDR1 MDHEN and CDR2 SYDVKM. Trimming took 7 bases from V and 2 from J, leaving 18 bases between them. This CDR3 contains 15 residues. The CDR3 spells CASTSGGSTTYEQYF. The CDR3 region has the DNA TGTGCCAGCACCTCCGGGGGTAGCACCACCTACGAGCAGTACTTC.

A few counts support this clonotype. This chain uses TRBV20-1 with TRBJ2-7; possibly TRBD2 for D (6 bases). This CDR3 comprises 15 residues. CDR1 and CDR2 (germline): DFQATT, SNEGSKA (reference sequence). V lost 0 bases and J lost 5, with 17 bases in between. CDR3 coding DNA: TGCAGTGCTAGAGATCCCCTCGGGAGCGCCAACGAGCAGTACTTC. It encodes CSARDPLGSANEQYF.

This chain connects TRBV3-1 to TRBJ1-5, with D possibly being TRBD1 (6 bases). The V gene's germline CDR1 is LGHDT and CDR2 YNNKEL (reference sequence). The CDR3 is made up of 18 amino acids. V lost 2 bases, J lost 5 bases, and 22 bases lay in between. The CDR3 loop reads CASSQKVLGTFSHQPQHF. In DNA form, the CDR3 reads TGTGCCAGCAGCCAAAAGGTCCTTGGGACATTTAGTCATCAGCCCCAGCATTTT.